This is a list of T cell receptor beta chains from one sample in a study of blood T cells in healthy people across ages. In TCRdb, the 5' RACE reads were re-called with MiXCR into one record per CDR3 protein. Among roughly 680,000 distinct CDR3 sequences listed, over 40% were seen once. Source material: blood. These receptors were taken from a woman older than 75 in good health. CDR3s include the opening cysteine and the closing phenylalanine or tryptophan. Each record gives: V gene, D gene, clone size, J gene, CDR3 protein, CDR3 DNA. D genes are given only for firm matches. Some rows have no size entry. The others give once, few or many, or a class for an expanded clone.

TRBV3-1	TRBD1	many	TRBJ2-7	CASSQGLGQLYEQYF	TGTGCCAGCAGCCAAGGTCTGGGACAGCTCTACGAGCAGTACTTC
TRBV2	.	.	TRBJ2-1	CASRLARDHKFF	TGTGCCAGCAGGCTAGCGAGAGATCACAAGTTCTTC
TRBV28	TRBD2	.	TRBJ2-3	CASSLPSGLTDTQYF	TGTGCCAGCAGTTTGCCTAGCGGGCTCACAGATACGCAGTATTTT
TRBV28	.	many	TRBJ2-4	CASSFLLDVKNIQYF	TGTGCCAGCAGTTTTTTATTGGATGTCAAAAACATTCAGTACTTC
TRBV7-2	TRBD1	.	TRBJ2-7	CASSSGQGAGDEQYF	TGTGCCAGCAGCTCGGGACAGGGGGCAGGGGACGAGCAGTACTTC
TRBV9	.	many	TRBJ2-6	CASVRSGANVLTF	TGTGCCAGCGTCCGCTCTGGGGCCAACGTCCTGACTTTC
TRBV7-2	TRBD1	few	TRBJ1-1	CASSRQGMNTEAFF	TGTGCCAGCAGCCGACAGGGTATGAACACTGAAGCTTTCTTT
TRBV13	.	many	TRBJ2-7	CASSLRGGSYEQYF	TGTGCCAGCAGCTTAAGGGGGGGTTCCTACGAGCAGTACTTC
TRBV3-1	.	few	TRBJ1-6	CASSQGKNSPLHF	TGTGCCAGCAGCCAGGGGAAAAACTCACCCCTCCACTTT
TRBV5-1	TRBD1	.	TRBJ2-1	CASTKRQGSENEQFF	TGCGCCAGCACCAAGAGACAGGGAAGTGAGAATGAGCAGTTCTTC
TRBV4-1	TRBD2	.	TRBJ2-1	CASSQDLQRGYNEQFF	TGCGCCAGCAGCCAAGATCTCCAGCGGGGGTACAATGAGCAGTTCTTC
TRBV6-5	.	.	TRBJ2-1	CASSYSRAGRGEQFF	TGTGCCAGCAGTTACTCGCGGGCGGGACGAGGTGAGCAGTTCTTC
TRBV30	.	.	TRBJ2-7	CAWNPTSGTGMSYEQYF	TGTGCCTGGAACCCTACGTCTGGGACGGGGATGTCCTACGAGCAGTACTTC
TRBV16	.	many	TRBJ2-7	CASSLGHRYEQYF	TGTGCCAGCAGCCTGGGACACCGATACGAGCAGTACTTC
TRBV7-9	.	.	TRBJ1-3	CASSRDGFSGNTIYF	TGTGCCAGCAGCAGGGACGGCTTCTCTGGAAACACCATATATTTT
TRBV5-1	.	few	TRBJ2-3	CASSWGPDDTQYF	TGCGCCAGCAGCTGGGGACCCGACGATACGCAGTATTTT
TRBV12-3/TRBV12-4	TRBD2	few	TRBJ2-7	CASSFLAGGPLNEQYF	TGTGCCAGCAGCTTCTTAGCGGGAGGGCCGTTGAACGAGCAGTACTTC
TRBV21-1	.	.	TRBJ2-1	CASSKENGGVYNEQFF	TGTGCCAGCAGCAAAGAGAACGGGGGGGTCTACAATGAGCAGTTCTTC
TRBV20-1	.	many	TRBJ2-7	CSASGGNSYEQYF	TGCAGTGCTAGCGGCGGGAACTCCTACGAGCAGTACTTC
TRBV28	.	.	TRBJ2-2	CASRPNPNTGELFF	TGTGCCAGCAGACCCAATCCGAACACCGGGGAGCTGTTTTTT
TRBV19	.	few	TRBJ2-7	CASSRYPSGISYNEQYF	TGTGCCAGTAGCCGATACCCGAGCGGAATCTCCTACAATGAGCAGTACTTC
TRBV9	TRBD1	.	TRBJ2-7	CASSVGTGVNEQYF	TGTGCCAGCAGCGTCGGGACAGGGGTAAACGAGCAGTACTTC
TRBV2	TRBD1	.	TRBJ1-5	CASSGYDRVFSNQPQHF	TGTGCCAGCAGTGGCTACGACAGGGTATTTAGCAATCAGCCCCAGCATTTT
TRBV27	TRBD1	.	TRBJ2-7	CASSYQGAYEQYF	TGTGCCAGCAGTTATCAGGGGGCTTACGAGCAGTACTTC
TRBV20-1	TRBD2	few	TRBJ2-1	CSANPRTSGSYNEQFF	TGCAGTGCCAACCCCCGGACTAGCGGTTCTTACAATGAGCAGTTCTTC
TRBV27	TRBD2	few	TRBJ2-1	CASSLGLAVKNEQFF	TGTGCCAGCAGTTTAGGCCTAGCGGTGAAAAATGAGCAGTTCTTC
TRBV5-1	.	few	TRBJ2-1	CASSLGSYYSNEQFF	TGCGCCAGCAGCTTGGGGTCCTACTACTCGAATGAGCAGTTCTTC
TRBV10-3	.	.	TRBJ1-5	CAISESSGGQPQHF	TGTGCCATCAGTGAGTCGAGCGGGGGCCAGCCCCAGCATTTT
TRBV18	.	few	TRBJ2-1	CASSPFGGNYNEQFF	TGTGCCAGCTCACCATTTGGGGGAAACTACAATGAGCAGTTCTTC
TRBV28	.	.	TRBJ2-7	CASGLGGYEQYF	TGTGCCAGCGGTTTGGGGGGCTACGAGCAGTACTTC
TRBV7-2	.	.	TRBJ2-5	CASSLARSGETQYF	TGTGCCAGCAGCTTGGCCAGGAGTGGTGAGACCCAGTACTTC
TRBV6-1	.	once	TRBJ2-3	CASSRREYASTDTQYF	TGTGCCAGCAGCAGGAGAGAATATGCTAGCACAGATACGCAGTATTTT
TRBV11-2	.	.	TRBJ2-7	CASSLVWERLPTYEQYF	TGTGCCAGCAGCTTAGTGTGGGAGAGACTGCCTACCTACGAGCAGTACTTC